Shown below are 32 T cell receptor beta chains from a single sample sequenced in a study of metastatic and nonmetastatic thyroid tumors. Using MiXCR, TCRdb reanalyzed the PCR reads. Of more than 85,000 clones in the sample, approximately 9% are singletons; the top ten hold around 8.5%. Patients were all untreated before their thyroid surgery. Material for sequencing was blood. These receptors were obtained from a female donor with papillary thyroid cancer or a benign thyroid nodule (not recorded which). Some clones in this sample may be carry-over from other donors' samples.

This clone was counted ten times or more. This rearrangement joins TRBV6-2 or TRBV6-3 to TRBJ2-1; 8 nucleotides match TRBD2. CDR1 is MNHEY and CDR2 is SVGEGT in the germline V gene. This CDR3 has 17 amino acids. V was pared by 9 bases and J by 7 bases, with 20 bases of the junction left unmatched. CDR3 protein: CARGLSGGPTYSNEQFF. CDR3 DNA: TGTGCCAGGGGGCTGAGCGGGGGCCCCACCTACTCTAATGAGCAGTTCTTC.

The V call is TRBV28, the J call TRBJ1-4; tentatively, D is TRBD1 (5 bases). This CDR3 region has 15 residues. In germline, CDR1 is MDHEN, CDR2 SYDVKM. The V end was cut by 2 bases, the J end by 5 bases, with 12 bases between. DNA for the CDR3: TGTGCCAGCAGTTTAGGGGCTACAGTAAATGAAAAACTGTTTTTT. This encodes CASSLGATVNEKLFF.

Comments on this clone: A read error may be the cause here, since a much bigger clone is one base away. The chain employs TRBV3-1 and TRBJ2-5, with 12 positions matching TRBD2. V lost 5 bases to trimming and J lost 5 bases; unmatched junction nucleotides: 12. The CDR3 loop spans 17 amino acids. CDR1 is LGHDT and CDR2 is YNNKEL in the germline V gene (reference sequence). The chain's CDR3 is CASSFGTSGWAWETQYF. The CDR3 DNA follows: TGTGCCAGCAGCTTCGGGACTAGCGGGTGGGCGTGGGAGACCCAGTACTTC.

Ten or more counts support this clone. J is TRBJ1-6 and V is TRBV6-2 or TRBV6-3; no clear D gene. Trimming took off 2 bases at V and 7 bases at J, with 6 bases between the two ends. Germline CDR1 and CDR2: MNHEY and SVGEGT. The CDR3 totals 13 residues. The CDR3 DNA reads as TGTGCCAGCAGTTACGCGGAAAATTCACCCCTCCACTTT. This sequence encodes CASSYAENSPLHF.

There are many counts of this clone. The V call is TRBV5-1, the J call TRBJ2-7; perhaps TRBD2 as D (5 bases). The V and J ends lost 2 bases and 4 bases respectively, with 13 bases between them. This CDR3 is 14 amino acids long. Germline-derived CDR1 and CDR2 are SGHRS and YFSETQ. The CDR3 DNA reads TGCGCCAGCAGCTTTTCCGGGGATGGTTACGAGCAGTACTTC. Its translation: CASSFSGDGYEQYF.

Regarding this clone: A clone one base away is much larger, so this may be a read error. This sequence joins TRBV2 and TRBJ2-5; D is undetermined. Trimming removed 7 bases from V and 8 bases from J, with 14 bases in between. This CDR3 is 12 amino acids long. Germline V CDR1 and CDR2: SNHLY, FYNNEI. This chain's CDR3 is CASIGKGDTQYF. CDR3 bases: TGTGCCAGCATAGGGAAAGGAGACACCCAGTACTTC.

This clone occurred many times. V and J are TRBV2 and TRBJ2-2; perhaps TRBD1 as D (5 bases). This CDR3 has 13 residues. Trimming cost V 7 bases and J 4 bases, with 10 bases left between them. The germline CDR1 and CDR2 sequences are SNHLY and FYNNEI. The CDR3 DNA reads TGTGCCAGCAAAGGACACCCCACCGGGGAGCTGTTTTTT. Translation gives CASKGHPTGELFF.

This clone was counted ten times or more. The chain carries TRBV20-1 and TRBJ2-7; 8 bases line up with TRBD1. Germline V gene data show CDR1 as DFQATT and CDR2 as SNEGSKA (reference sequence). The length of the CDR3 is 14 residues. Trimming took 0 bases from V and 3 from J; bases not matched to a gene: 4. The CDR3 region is CSARDGTGIYEQYF. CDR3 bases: TGCAGTGCTAGAGACGGGACAGGTATCTACGAGCAGTACTTC.

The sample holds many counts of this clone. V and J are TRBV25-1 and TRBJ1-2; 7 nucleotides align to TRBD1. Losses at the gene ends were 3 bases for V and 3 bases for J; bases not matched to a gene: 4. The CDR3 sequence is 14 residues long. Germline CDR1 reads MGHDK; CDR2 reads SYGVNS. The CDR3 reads CASSDLRGDYGYTF. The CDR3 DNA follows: TGTGCCAGCAGTGACCTCAGGGGGGACTATGGCTACACCTTC.

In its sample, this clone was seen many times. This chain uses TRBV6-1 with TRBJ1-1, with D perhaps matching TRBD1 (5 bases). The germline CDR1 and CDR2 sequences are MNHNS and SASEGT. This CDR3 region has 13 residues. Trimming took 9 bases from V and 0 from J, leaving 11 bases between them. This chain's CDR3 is CASSGTVNTEAFF. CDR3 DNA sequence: TGTGCCAGTTCCGGGACGGTGAACACTGAAGCTTTCTTT.

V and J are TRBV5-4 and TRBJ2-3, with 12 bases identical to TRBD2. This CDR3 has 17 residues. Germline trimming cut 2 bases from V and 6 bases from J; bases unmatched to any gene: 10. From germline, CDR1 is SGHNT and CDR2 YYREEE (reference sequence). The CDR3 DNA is TGTGCCAGCAGCTTCTCCCTCCTAGCGGGGGGGCCGGATACGCAGTATTTT. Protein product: CASSFSLLAGGPDTQYF.

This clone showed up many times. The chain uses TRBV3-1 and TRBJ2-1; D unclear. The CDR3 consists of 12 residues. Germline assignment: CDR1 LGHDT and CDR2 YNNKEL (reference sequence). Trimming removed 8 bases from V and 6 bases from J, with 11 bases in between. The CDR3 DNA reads TGTGCCAGCGCCTTGGGTGGCAATGAGCAGTTCTTC. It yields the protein CASALGGNEQFF.

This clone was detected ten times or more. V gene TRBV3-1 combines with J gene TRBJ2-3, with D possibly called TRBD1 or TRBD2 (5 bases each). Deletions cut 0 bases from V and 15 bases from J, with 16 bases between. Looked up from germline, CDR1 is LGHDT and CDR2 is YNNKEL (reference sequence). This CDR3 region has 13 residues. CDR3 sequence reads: CASSQDWGRLIYF. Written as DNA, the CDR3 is TGTGCCAGCAGCCAAGATTGGGGCCGACTAATATATTTT.

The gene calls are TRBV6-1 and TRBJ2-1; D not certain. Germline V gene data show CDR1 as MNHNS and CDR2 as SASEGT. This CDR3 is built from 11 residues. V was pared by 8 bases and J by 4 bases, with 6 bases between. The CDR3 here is CASRGYNEQFF. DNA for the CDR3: TGTGCCAGCCGTGGATACAATGAGCAGTTCTTC.

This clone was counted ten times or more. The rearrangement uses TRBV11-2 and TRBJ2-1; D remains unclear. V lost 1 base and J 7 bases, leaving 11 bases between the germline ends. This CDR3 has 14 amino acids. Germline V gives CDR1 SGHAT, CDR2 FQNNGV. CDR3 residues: CASSLVWLGNEQFF. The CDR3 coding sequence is TGTGCCAGCAGCTTAGTGTGGCTGGGGAATGAGCAGTTCTTC.

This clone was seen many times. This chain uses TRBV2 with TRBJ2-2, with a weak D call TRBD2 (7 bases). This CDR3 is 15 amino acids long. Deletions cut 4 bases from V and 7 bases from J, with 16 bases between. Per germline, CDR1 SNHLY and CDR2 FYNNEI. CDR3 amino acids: CASSVAGALGGELFF. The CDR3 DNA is TGTGCCAGCAGTGTCGCGGGGGCTCTCGGCGGGGAGCTGTTTTTT.

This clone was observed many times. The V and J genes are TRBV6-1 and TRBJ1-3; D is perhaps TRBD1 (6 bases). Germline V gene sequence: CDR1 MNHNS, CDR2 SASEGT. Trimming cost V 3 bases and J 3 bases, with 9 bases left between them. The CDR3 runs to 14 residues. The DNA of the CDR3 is TGTGCCAGCAGTGACACAGGGTATGGAAACACCATATATTTT. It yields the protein CASSDTGYGNTIYF.

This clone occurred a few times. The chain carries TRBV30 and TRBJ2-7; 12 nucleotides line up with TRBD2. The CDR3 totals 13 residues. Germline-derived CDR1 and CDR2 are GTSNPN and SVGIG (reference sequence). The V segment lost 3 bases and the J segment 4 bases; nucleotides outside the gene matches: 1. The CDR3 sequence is CAWRLAGGYEQYF. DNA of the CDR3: TGTGCCTGGAGACTAGCGGGGGGATACGAGCAGTACTTC.

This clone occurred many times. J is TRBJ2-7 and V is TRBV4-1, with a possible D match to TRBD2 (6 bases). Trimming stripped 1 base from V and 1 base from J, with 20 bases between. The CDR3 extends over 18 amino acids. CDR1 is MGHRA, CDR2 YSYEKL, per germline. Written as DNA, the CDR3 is TGCGCCAGCAGCCAAGGTAGCCGACGGAGGGGAAGATCCTACGAGCAGTACTTC. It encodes CASSQGSRRRGRSYEQYF.

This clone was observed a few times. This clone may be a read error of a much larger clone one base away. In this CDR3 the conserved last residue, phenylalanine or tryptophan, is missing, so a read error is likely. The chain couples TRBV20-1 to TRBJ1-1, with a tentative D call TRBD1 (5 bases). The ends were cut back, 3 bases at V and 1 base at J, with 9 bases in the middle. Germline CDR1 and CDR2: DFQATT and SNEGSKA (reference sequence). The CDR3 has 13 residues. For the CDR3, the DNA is TGCAGTGCTAGGACGGACAAGAACACTGAAGCTTTCTCT. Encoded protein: CSARTDKNTEAFS.

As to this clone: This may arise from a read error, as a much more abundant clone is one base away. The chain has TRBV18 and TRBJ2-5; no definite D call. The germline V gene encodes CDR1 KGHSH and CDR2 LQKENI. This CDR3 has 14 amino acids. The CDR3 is CAISPPSLLETQYF. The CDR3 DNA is TGTGCCATCTCACCACCGAGCCTATTAGAGACCCAGTACTTC.

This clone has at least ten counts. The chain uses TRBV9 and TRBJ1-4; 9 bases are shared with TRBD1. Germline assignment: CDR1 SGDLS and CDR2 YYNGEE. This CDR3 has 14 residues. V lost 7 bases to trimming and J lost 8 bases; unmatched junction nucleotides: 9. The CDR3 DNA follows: TGTGCCAGCGCTACCGGGACAGGGTCGGAAAAACTGTTTTTT. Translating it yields CASATGTGSEKLFF.

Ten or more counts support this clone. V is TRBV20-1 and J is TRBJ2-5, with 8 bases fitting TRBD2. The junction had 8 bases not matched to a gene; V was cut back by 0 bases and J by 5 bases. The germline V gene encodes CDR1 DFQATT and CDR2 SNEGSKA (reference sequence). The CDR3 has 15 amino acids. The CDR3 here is CSARDLRGGRETQYF. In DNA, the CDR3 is TGCAGTGCTAGAGATCTACGGGGGGGCCGGGAGACCCAGTACTTC.

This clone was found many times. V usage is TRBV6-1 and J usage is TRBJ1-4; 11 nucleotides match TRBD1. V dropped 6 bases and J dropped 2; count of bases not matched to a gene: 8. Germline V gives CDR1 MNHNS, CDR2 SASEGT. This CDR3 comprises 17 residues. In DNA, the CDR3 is TGTGCCAGCAGGAACGGACAGGGGGCAGGGACTAATGAAAAACTGTTTTTT. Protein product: CASRNGQGAGTNEKLFF.

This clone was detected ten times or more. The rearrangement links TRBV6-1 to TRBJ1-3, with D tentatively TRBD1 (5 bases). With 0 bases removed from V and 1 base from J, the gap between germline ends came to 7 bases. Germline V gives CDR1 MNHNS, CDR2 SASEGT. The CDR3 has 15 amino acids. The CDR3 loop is CASSEAQGSGNTIYF. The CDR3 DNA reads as TGTGCCAGCAGTGAAGCGCAGGGATCTGGAAACACCATATATTTT.

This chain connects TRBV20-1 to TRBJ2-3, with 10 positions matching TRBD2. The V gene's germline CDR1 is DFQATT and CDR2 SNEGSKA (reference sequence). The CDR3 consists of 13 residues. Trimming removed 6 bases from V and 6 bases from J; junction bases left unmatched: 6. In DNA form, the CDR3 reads TGCAGTGCCGAACTAGCGGGACCGGATACGCAGTATTTT. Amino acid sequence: CSAELAGPDTQYF.

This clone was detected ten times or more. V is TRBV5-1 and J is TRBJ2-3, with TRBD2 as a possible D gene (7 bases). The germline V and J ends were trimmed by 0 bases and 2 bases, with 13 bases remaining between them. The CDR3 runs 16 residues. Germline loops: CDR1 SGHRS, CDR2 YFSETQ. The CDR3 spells CASSLAGGRVTDTQYF. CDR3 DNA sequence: TGCGCCAGCAGCTTGGCCGGGGGGCGGGTCACAGATACGCAGTATTTT.

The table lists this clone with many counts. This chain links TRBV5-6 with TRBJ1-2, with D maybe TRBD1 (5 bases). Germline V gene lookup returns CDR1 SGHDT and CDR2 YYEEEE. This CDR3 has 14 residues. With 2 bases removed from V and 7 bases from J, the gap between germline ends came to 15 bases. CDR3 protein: CASSFGRDVLGYTF. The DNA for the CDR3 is TGTGCCAGCAGCTTTGGCAGGGATGTTCTTGGCTACACCTTC.

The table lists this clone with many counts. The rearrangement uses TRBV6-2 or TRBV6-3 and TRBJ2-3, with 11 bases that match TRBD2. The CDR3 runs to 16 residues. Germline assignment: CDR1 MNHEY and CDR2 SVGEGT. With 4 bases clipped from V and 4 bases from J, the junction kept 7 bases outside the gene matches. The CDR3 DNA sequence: TGTGCCAGCAGTTTCGTAGCGGGGGGGCCTTCAGATACGCAGTATTTT. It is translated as CASSFVAGGPSDTQYF.

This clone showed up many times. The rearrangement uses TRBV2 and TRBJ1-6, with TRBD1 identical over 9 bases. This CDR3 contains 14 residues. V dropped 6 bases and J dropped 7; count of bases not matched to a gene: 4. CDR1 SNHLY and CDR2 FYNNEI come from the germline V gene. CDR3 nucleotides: TGTGCCAGCAGACCGACAGGGGGGAATTCACCCCTCCACTTT. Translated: CASRPTGGNSPLHF.

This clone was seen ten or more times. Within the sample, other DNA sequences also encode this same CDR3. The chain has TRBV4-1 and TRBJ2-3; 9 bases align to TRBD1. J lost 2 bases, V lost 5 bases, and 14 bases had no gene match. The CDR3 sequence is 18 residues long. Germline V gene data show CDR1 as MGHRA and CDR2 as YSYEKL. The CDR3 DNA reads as TGCGCCAGCAGCGCATTTCCCGGGACAGGGTCTTACACAGATACGCAGTATTTT. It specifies CASSAFPGTGSYTDTQYF.

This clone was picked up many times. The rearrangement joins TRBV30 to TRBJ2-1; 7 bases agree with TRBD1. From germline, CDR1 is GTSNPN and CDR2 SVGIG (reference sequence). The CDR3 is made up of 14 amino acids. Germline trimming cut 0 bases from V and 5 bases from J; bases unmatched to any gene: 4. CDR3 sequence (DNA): TGTGCCTGGAGTGTACAGGGGACGGACAATGAGCAGTTCTTC. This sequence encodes CAWSVQGTDNEQFF.